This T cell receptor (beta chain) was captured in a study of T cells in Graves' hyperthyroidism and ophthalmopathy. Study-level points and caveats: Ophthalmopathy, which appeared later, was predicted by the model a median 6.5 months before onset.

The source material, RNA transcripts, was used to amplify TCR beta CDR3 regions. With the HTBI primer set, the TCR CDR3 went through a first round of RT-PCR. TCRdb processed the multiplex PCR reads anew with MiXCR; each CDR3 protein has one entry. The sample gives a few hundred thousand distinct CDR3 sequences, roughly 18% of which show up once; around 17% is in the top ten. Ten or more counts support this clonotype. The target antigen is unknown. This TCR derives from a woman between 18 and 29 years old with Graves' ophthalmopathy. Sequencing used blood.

CDR3 coding DNA: TGTGCCTGGAGTGTAAGGGACATAAACTATGGCTACACCTTC. This translates into CAWSVRDINYGYTF. The rearrangement uses TRBV30 and TRBJ1-2, with D maybe TRBD1 (6 bases). V was cut by 0 bases and J by 2 bases, with 10 bases left in between. The CDR3 is made up of 14 amino acids. Germline V gene lookup returns CDR1 GTSNPN and CDR2 SVGIG (reference sequence).